The 24 T cell receptor beta chains listed next were all sequenced from one sample in a study of cytomegalovirus exposure and HLA in healthy donors. Profiled with immunoSEQ multiplex PCR; TCRdb holds only in-frame clones, not every one. The table shows 120,000 or so clones, with over 85% occurring only once. Material: PBMCs. The source of these receptors is a woman aged 18 to 35 in good health and CMV-seronegative.

The V call is TRBV30, the J call TRBJ1-2; D is ambiguous. The CDR3 sequence is 11 residues long. V was pared by 6 bases and J by 6 bases, with 11 bases between. CDR1 GTSNPN and CDR2 SVGIG come from the germline V gene (reference sequence). The CDR3 is CACGEGDGYTF. The DNA for the CDR3 is TGTGCCTGCGGAGAAGGAGATGGCTACACCTTC.

The chain joins TRBV19 to TRBJ1-1; no definite D call. Trimming stripped 5 bases from V and 6 bases from J, with 16 bases between. The CDR3 extends over 14 amino acids. Per germline, CDR1 LNHDA and CDR2 SQIVND (reference sequence). The CDR3 region is CASSGRARWPEAFF. The CDR3 DNA sequence: TGTGCCAGTAGTGGGCGGGCGCGTTGGCCTGAAGCTTTCTTT.

In DNA form, the CDR3 reads TGTGCCAGCAGCGCCGGGACAGGGTTCTACGAGCAGTACTTC. Translated: CASSAGTGFYEQYF. The chain is built from TRBV2 and TRBJ2-7; TRBD1 agrees at 9 bases. V shed 6 bases, J shed 3 bases, and the junction held 6 bases outside the gene matches. Germline V gives CDR1 SNHLY, CDR2 FYNNEI. The CDR3 has 14 amino acids.

The J gene is TRBJ2-1, the V gene TRBV5-4, with D perhaps TRBD2 (5 bases). CDR1 and CDR2 (germline): SGHNT, YYREEE (reference sequence). This CDR3 is built from 13 residues. Trimming removed 7 bases at V and 2 bases at J, with 10 bases between. CDR3: CASRTPPYNEQFF. The CDR3 DNA reads as TGTGCCAGCCGGACTCCACCCTACAATGAGCAGTTCTTC. Together with reference TRBV5-4 and TRBJ2-1, the CDR3 gives the full variable domain: ETGVTQSPTHLIKTRGQQVTLRCSSQSGHNTVSWYQQALGQGPQFIFQYYREEENGRGNFPPRFSGLQFPNYSSELNVNALELDDSALYLCASRTPPYNEQFFGPGTRLTVL.

CDR3 in DNA: TGCGCCAGCAGACCTACCCTGGATCCGAGCGGGAGGGCTAACACCGGGGAGCTGTTTTTT. Residues: CASRPTLDPSGRANTGELFF. This chain uses TRBV5-1 with TRBJ2-2, with 10 bases matching TRBD2. Trimming at V came to 5 bases and at J to 2 bases, leaving 18 bases not matched to a gene. The CDR3 contains 20 residues. CDR1 is SGHRS, CDR2 YFSETQ, per germline.

The V gene is TRBV5-6, the J gene TRBJ1-4; no definite D call. Germline values: CDR1 SGHDT, CDR2 YYEEEE. The V and J ends lost 8 bases and 4 bases respectively, with 12 bases between them. The CDR3 runs 13 residues. The CDR3 region has the DNA TGTGCCAGTGCGGGTTCCAATAATGAAAAACTGTTTTTT. It translates to CASAGSNNEKLFF.

The genes are TRBV30 and TRBJ1-3, with D possibly matching TRBD1 (5 bases). Germline assignment: CDR1 GTSNPN and CDR2 SVGIG (reference sequence). With 2 bases removed from V and 2 bases from J, the gap between germline ends came to 10 bases. The length of the CDR3 is 14 residues. CDR3: CAWSRTQAGNTIYF. The CDR3 nucleotides are TGTGCCTGGAGTCGGACACAGGCTGGAAACACCATATATTTT.

The chain combines TRBV7-3 with TRBJ2-1; 9 nucleotides align to TRBD2. Germline V gene sequence: CDR1 SGHTA, CDR2 FQGTGA. CDR3 length: 16 amino acids. Trimming took 1 base from V and 9 from J; bases not matched to a gene: 10. CDR3 sequence reads: CASSLNSGGRIVEQFF. The CDR3 DNA reads TGTGCCAGCAGCTTAAATAGCGGGGGCAGGATAGTTGAGCAGTTCTTC.

This clone was found once. This rearrangement joins TRBV6-6 to TRBJ2-4; 8 positions match TRBD1. Trimming cost V 6 bases and J 6 bases; bases outside gene matches: 7. The CDR3 is 14 residues long. Per the germline V gene, CDR1 is MNHNY and CDR2 is SVGAGI (reference sequence). CDR3 loop: CASRETGTGNIQYF. The CDR3 nucleotides read TGTGCCAGCAGGGAAACCGGGACAGGAAACATTCAGTACTTC.

This clone is a singleton in its sample. This chain links TRBV10-2 with TRBJ1-2; D possibly corresponds to TRBD1 (5 bases). The germline V gene encodes CDR1 WSHSY and CDR2 SAAADI. The germline V and J ends were trimmed by 5 bases and 4 bases, with 8 bases remaining between them. The CDR3 covers 12 residues. This CDR3 reads CASSLRAYGYTF. Here the CDR3 DNA reads TGCGCCAGCAGTCTCAGGGCCTATGGCTACACCTTC.

This chain uses TRBV6-5 with TRBJ1-4; 8 positions agree with TRBD1. Per the germline V gene, CDR1 is MNHEY and CDR2 is SVGAGI. With V trimmed by 5 bases and J by 6 bases, 5 bases remained unmatched. The CDR3 totals 14 residues. The CDR3 DNA sequence: TGTGCCAGCAGTAGCAGGGGGCGGTATGAAAAACTGTTTTTT. Its translation: CASSSRGRYEKLFF.

This clone is a singleton in its sample. The V gene is TRBV6-5, the J gene TRBJ2-7; possibly TRBD1 for D (6 bases). V gave up 2 bases and J gave up 3 bases, with 11 bases separating them. CDR3 size: 14 residues. Germline assignment: CDR1 MNHEY and CDR2 SVGAGI. CDR3 sequence: CASSYERQVYEQYF. The CDR3 bases are TGTGCCAGCAGTTACGAACGACAGGTCTACGAGCAGTACTTC.

The rearrangement links TRBV5-1 to TRBJ2-7; 8 positions agree with TRBD1. The junction had 8 bases not matched to a gene; V was cut back by 0 bases and J by 0 bases. The CDR3 sequence is 17 residues long. In germline, CDR1 is SGHRS, CDR2 YFSETQ. The CDR3 DNA is TGCGCCAGCAGCTTGGGGGACGGGACAGGAGGCTCCTACGAGCAGTACTTC. Translation: CASSLGDGTGGSYEQYF. Full variable domain (rest looked up from reference TRBV5-1 and TRBJ2-7): KAGVTQTPRYLIKTRGQQVTLSCSPISGHRSVSWYQQTPGQGLQFLFEYFSETQRNKGNFPGRFSGRQFSNSRSEMNVSTLELGDSALYLCASSLGDGTGGSYEQYFGPGTRLTVT.

The V and J genes are TRBV27 and TRBJ2-5; D is unclear. The CDR3 extends over 14 amino acids. Germline-derived CDR1 and CDR2 are MNHEY and SMNVEV (reference sequence). V lost 5 bases, J lost 6 bases, and 16 bases lay in between. The CDR3 is CASSPGGSWQTQYF. The DNA for the CDR3 is TGTGCCAGCAGTCCTGGCGGCTCATGGCAGACCCAGTACTTC.

This chain joins TRBV5-1 and TRBJ2-6; unclear D gene. Deletions cut 2 bases from V and 1 base from J, with 10 bases between. The CDR3 is 16 residues long. Germline loops: CDR1 SGHRS, CDR2 YFSETQ. The CDR3 region has the DNA TGCGCCAGCAGCTTACCCCTAAATTCTGGGGCCAACGTCCTGACTTTC. This codes for CASSLPLNSGANVLTF.

The V call is TRBV2, the J call TRBJ2-7, with 7 nucleotides matching TRBD2. CDR3 length equals 14 residues. The J segment lost 5 bases and the V segment lost 2 bases, leaving 6 bases of the junction unmatched. CDR1 and CDR2 from the germline V gene are SNHLY and FYNNEI. As DNA, the CDR3 is TGTGCCAGCAGTGAATATCGGCTAGCGGACGAGCAGTACTTC. Amino acids: CASSEYRLADEQYF.

This chain connects TRBV4-1 to TRBJ1-2; D gene unclear. The CDR3 is made up of 16 amino acids. The germline V gene encodes CDR1 MGHRA and CDR2 YSYEKL. Trimming removed 1 base from V and 3 bases from J, with 15 bases in between. This CDR3 is CASSQVSGAKDYGYTF. CDR3 nucleotide sequence: TGCGCCAGCAGCCAAGTCAGCGGCGCCAAAGACTATGGCTACACCTTC.

This rearrangement joins TRBV19 to TRBJ2-7; 9 nucleotides line up with TRBD2. With 4 bases clipped from V and 9 bases from J, the junction kept 13 bases outside the gene matches. The CDR3 loop spans 15 amino acids. Germline V CDR1 and CDR2: LNHDA, SQIVND (reference sequence). In nucleotides, the CDR3 is TGTGCCAGTAGTACCTCGGGTAGCGGGAGTTCGGGGCAGTACTTC. As protein: CASSTSGSGSSGQYF.

V and J are TRBV27 and TRBJ2-7, with TRBD2 as a possible D gene (5 bases). CDR3 length: 17 amino acids. Trimming took 5 bases from V and 5 from J, leaving 25 bases between them. Looked up from germline, CDR1 is MNHEY and CDR2 is SMNVEV (reference sequence). CDR3 coding DNA: TGTGCCAGCAGTGATGCCCCTCCCCAGGACTTCTTCCACGAGCAGTACTTC. This sequence encodes CASSDAPPQDFFHEQYF.

Only one count was recorded for this clone. V and J are TRBV28 and TRBJ1-2; possibly TRBD1 for D (6 bases). The germline V gene has CDR1 MDHEN and CDR2 SYDVKM. V lost 4 bases to trimming and J lost 8 bases, with 17 bases between them. CDR3 length equals 14 residues. In DNA, the CDR3 is TGTGCCAGCAGTTCGGGACACCCGGAGAGCGGCTACACCTTC. It translates to CASSSGHPESGYTF.

This chain connects TRBV2 to TRBJ2-5, with 10 bases that match TRBD2. V was pared by 3 bases and J by 5 bases, with 12 bases of the junction left unmatched. CDR1 and CDR2 from the germline V gene are SNHLY and FYNNEI. CDR3 length: 17 residues. The CDR3 loop reads CASSDGSGGLWKETQYF. The CDR3 DNA reads TGTGCCAGCAGTGATGGTAGCGGGGGGCTATGGAAGGAGACCCAGTACTTC. Variable domain in full (rest from reference TRBV2 and TRBJ2-5): EPEVTQTPSHQVTQMGQEVILRCVPISNHLYFYWYRQILGQKVEFLVSFYNNEISEKSEIFDDQFSVERPDGSNFTLKIRSTKLEDSAMYFCASSDGSGGLWKETQYFGPGTRLLVL.

V usage is TRBV7-3 and J usage is TRBJ1-2; 9 bases map to TRBD1. V gave up 5 bases and J gave up 4 bases; unmatched junction bases: 17. Per the germline V gene, CDR1 is SGHTA and CDR2 is FQGTGA. The CDR3 consists of 18 residues. Here the CDR3 DNA reads TGTGCCAGCAGCAAATCCGGGACAGGGAGCCACCAAATCTATGGCTACACCTTC. Its protein is CASSKSGTGSHQIYGYTF.

The V gene is TRBV11-3, the J gene TRBJ2-7; 11 nucleotides align to TRBD1. The V and J ends lost 1 base and 4 bases, in that order; junction bases with no gene match: 6. There are 16 residues in the CDR3. Germline loops: CDR1 SGHNT, CDR2 YENEEA. CDR3 loop: CASSLVGTGGLYEQYF. The CDR3 DNA reads TGTGCCAGCAGCTTAGTAGGGACAGGGGGTTTATACGAGCAGTACTTC.

The rearrangement uses TRBV30 and TRBJ1-6; 8 bases line up with TRBD1. Germline CDR1 is GTSNPN and CDR2 is SVGIG (reference sequence). This CDR3 has 16 residues. V lost 2 bases to trimming and J lost 8 bases; unmatched junction nucleotides: 11. CDR3 DNA: TGTGCCTGGAGTCCCCCCTGGACAGGGAATTATTCACCCCTCCACTTT. Translated, it gives CAWSPPWTGNYSPLHF.